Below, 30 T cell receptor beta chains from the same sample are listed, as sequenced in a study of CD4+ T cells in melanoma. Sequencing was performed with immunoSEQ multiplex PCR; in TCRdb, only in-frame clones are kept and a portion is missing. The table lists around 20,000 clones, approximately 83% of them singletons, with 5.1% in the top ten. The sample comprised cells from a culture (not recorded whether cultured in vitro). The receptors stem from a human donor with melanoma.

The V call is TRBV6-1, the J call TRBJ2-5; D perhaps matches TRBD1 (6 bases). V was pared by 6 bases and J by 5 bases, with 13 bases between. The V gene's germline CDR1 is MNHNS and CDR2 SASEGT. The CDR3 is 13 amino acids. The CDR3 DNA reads TGTGCCAGCAGATGGACAGCCAAGGAGACCCAGTACTTC. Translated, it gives CASRWTAKETQYF.

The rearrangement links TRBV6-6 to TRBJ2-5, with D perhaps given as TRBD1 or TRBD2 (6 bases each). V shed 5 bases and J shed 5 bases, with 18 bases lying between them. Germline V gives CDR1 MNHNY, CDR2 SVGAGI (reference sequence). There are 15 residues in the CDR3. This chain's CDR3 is CASSPGVGGRETQYF. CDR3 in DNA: TGTGCCAGCAGTCCTGGTGTTGGGGGGCGGGAGACCCAGTACTTC.

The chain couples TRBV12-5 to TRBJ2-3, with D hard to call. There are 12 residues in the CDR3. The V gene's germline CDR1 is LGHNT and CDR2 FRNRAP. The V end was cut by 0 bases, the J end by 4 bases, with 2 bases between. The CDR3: CASGLVSDTQYF. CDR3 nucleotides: TGTGCTAGTGGTTTGGTATCAGATACGCAGTATTTT.

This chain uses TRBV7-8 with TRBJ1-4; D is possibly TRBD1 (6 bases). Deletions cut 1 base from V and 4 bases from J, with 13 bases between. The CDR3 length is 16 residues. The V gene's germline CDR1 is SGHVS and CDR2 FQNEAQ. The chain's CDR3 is CASSLVMGALNEKLFF. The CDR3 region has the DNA TGTGCCAGCAGCTTAGTTATGGGGGCCCTTAATGAAAAACTGTTTTTT.

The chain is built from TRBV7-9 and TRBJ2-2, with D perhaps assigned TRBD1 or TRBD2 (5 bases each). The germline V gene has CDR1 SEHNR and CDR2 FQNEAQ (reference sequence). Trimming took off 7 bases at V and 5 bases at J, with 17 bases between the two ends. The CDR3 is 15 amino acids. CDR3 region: CASIAIAGGTGELFF. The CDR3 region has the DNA TGTGCCAGCATAGCGATCGCTGGGGGAACCGGGGAGCTGTTTTTT.

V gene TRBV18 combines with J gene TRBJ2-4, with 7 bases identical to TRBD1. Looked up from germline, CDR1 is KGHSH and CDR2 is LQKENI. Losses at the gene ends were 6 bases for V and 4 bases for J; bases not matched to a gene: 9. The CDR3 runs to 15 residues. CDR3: CASSPPGQPKNIQYF. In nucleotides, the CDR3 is TGTGCCAGCTCCCCTCCGGGACAGCCTAAAAACATTCAGTACTTC.

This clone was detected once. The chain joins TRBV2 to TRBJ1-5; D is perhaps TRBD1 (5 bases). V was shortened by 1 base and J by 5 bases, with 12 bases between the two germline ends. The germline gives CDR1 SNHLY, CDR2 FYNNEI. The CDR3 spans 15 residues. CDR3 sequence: CASSEELGPDQPQHF. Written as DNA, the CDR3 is TGTGCCAGCAGTGAAGAGTTGGGGCCCGATCAGCCCCAGCATTTT.

This CDR3 is CASSIETGVGGYTF. The DNA for the CDR3 is TGTGCCAGCAGCATCGAGACAGGGGTTGGTGGCTACACCTTC. The chain is built from TRBV7-9 and TRBJ1-2; TRBD1 aligns across 8 bases. Germline V lookup: CDR1 SEHNR, CDR2 FQNEAQ (reference sequence). This CDR3 spans 14 amino acids. Trimming at V came to 5 bases and at J to 7 bases, leaving 9 bases not matched to a gene. The variable domain in full, with the rest retrieved from reference TRBV7-9 and TRBJ1-2, is DTGVSQNPRHKITKRGQNVTFRCDPISEHNRLYWYRQTLGQGPEFLTYFQNEAQLEKSRLLSDRFSAERPKGSFSTLEIQRTEQGDSAMYLCASSIETGVGGYTFGSGTRLTVV.

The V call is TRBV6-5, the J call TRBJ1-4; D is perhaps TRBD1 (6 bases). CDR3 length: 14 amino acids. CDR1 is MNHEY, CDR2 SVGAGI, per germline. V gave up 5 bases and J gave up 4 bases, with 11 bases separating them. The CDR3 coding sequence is TGTGCCAGCAGTCCGGGGGCCAGTAATGAAAAACTGTTTTTT. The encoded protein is CASSPGASNEKLFF.

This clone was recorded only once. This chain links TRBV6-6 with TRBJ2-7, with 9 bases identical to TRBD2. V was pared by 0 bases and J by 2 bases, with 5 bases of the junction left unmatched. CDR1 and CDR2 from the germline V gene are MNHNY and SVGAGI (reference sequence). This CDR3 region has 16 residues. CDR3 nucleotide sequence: TGTGCCAGCAGTTACTCTAAAGCGGGGGGACCCTACGAGCAGTACTTC. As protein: CASSYSKAGGPYEQYF.

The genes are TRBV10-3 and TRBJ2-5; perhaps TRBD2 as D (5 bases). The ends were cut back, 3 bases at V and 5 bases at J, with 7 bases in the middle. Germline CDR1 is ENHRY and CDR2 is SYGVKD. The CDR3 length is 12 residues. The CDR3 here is CAISDGEETQYF. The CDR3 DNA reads TGTGCCATCAGTGACGGGGAGGAGACCCAGTACTTC.

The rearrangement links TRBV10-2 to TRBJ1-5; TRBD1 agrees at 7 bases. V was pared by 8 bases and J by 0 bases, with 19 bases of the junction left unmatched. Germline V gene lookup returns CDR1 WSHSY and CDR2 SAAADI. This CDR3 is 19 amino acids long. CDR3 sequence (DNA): TGCGCCAGCCCCCTTGCCCCAGGGGGTATGGCGTATAGCAATCAGCCCCAGCATTTT. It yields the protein CASPLAPGGMAYSNQPQHF.

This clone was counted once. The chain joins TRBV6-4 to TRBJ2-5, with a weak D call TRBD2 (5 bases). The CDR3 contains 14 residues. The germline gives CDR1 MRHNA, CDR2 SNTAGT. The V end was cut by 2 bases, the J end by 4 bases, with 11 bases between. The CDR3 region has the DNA TGTGCCAGCAGTGACCAGGACTTCGGAGAGACCCAGTACTTC. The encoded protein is CASSDQDFGETQYF.

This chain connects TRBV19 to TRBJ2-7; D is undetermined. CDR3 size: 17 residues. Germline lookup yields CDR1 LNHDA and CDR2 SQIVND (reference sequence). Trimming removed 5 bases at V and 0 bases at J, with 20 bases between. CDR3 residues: CASSLRVDGRDSYEQYF. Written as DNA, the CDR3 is TGTGCCAGTAGTCTAAGGGTAGACGGACGAGACTCCTACGAGCAGTACTTC.

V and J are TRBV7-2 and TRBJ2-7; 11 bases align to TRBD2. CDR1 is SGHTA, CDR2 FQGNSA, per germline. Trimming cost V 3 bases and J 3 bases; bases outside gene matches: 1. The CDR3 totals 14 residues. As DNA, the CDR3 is TGTGCCAGCAGCTTGACTAGCGGGGACTACGAGCAGTACTTC. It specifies CASSLTSGDYEQYF.

CDR3: CASSSVLDTEAFF. The CDR3 region has the DNA TGTGCCAGCAGCTCCGTCCTAGACACTGAAGCTTTCTTT. The chain links TRBV11-1 to TRBJ1-1; D is undetermined. CDR1 is SGHAT and CDR2 is FQDESV in the germline V gene (reference sequence). V was pared by 4 bases and J by 3 bases, with 9 bases between. The CDR3 has 13 amino acids.

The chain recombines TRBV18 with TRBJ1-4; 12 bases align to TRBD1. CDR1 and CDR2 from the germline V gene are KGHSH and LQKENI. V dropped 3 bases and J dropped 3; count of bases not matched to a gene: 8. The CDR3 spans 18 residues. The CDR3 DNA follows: TGTGCCAGCTCACCCCCCGGGACAGGGGGCACGGCTAATGAAAAACTGTTTTTT. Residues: CASSPPGTGGTANEKLFF. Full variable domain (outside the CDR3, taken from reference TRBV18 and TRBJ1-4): NAGVMQNPRHLVRRRGQEARLRCSPMKGHSHVYWYRQLPEEGLKFMVYLQKENIIDESGMPKERFSAEFPKEGPSILRIQQVVRGDSAAYFCASSPPGTGGTANEKLFFGSGTQLSVL.

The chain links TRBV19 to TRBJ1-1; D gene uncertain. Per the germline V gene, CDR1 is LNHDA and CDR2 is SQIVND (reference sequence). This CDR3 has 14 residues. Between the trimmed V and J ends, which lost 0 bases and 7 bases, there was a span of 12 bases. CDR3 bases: TGTGCCAGTAGTATAGATGGCAATGGGATTGAAGCTTTCTTT. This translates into CASSIDGNGIEAFF.

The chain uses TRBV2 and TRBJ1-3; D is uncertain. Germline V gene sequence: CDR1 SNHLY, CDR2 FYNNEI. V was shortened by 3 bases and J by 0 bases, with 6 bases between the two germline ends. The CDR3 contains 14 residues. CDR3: CASSERVSGNTIYF. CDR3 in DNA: TGTGCCAGCAGTGAGCGTGTCTCTGGAAACACCATATATTTT.

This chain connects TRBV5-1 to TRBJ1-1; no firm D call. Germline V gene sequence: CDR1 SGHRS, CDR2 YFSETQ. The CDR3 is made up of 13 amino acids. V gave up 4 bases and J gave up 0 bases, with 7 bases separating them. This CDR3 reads CASSTTVNTEAFF. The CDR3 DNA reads TGCGCCAGCAGCACCACAGTGAACACTGAAGCTTTCTTT.

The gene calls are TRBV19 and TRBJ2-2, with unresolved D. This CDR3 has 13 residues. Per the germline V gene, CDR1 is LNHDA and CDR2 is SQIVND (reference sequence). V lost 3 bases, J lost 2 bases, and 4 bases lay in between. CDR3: CASSILNTGELFF. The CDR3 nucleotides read TGTGCCAGTAGTATCTTAAACACCGGGGAGCTGTTTTTT. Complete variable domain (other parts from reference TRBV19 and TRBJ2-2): DGGITQSPKYLFRKEGQNVTLSCEQNLNHDAMYWYRQDPGQGLRLIYYSQIVNDFQKGDIAEGYSVSREKKESFPLTVTSAQKNPTAFYLCASSILNTGELFFGEGSRLTVL.

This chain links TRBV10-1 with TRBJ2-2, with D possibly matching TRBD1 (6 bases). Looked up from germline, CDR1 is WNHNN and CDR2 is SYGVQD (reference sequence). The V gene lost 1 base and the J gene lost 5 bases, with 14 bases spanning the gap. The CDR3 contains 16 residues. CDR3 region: CASSEWGQARTGELFF. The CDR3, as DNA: TGCGCCAGCAGTGAGTGGGGGCAAGCTAGGACCGGGGAGCTGTTTTTT.

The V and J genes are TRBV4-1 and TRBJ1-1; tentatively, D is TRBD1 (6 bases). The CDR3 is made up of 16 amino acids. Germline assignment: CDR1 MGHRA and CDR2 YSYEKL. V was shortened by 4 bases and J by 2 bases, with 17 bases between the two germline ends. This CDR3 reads CASSPPGQGRNTEAFF. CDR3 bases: TGCGCCAGCAGCCCCCCAGGCCAGGGGCGAAACACTGAAGCTTTCTTT.

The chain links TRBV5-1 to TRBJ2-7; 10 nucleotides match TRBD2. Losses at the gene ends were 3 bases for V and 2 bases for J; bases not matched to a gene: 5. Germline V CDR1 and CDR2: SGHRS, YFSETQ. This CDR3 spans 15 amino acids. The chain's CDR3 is CASSSSGGSPYEQYF. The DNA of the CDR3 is TGCGCCAGCAGCTCTAGCGGGGGTTCCCCCTACGAGCAGTACTTC.

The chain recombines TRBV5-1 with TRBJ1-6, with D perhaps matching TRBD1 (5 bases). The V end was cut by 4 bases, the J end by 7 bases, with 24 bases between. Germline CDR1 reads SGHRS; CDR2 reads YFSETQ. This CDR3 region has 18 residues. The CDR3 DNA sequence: TGCGCCAGCAGCCGCCTCTCCCCGGCCGCGGGGGGGAATTCACCCCTCCACTTT. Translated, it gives CASSRLSPAAGGNSPLHF. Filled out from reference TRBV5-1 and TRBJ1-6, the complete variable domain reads KAGVTQTPRYLIKTRGQQVTLSCSPISGHRSVSWYQQTPGQGLQFLFEYFSETQRNKGNFPGRFSGRQFSNSRSEMNVSTLELGDSALYLCASSRLSPAAGGNSPLHFGNGTRLTVT.

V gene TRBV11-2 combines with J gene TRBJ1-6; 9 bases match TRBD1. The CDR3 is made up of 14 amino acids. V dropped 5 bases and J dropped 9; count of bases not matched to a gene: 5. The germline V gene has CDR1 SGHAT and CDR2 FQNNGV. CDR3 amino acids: CASSQGQGISPLHF. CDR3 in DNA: TGTGCCAGCAGCCAGGGACAGGGCATTTCACCCCTCCACTTT.

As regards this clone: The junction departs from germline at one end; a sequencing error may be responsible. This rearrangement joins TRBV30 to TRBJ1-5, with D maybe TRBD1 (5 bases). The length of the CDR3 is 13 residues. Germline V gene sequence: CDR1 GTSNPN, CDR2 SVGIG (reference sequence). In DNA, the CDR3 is TGTGCCTGGAGTGCAGGGTCCAATCATCCCCAGCATTTT. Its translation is CAWSAGSNHPQHF.

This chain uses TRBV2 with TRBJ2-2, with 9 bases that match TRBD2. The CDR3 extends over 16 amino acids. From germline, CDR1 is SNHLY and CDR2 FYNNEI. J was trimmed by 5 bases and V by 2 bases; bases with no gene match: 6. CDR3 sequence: CASSELAGILTGELFF. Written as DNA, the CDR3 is TGTGCCAGCAGTGAACTAGCGGGGATTTTAACCGGGGAGCTGTTTTTT.

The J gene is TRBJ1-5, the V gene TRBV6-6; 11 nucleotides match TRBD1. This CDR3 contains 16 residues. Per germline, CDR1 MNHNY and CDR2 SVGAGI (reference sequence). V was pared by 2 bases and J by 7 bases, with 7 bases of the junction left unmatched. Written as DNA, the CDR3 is TGTGCCAGCAGTTACCGAGGCGGGACAGGGGGACAGCCCCAGCATTTT. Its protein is CASSYRGGTGGQPQHF.

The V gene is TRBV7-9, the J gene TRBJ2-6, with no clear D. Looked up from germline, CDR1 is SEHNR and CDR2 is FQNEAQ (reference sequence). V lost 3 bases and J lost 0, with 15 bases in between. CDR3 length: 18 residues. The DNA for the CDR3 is TGTGCCAGCAGCTTCGGATTTGGTCGGTCCTCTGGGGCCAACGTCCTGACTTTC. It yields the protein CASSFGFGRSSGANVLTF.